The rows below give T cell receptor beta chains drawn from one sample of a study of low-dose radiotherapy and immunotherapy resistance in tumors. In TCRdb, the reads were re-called with MiXCR into one record per CDR3 protein. The data hold fewer than 90,000 distinct CDR3 sequences, with more than 25% observed a single time. The specimen comprised PBMCs, sampled before treatment. The source is a female donor with ovarian cancer. CDR3s include the opening cysteine and the closing phenylalanine or tryptophan. Fields, in order: clone size, J gene, D gene, CDR3 length, V gene, CDR3 protein, CDR3 DNA. A D gene is named only where the DNA matches it firmly. The size of a clone is reported for some rows only, either as once, few or many, or as a class for expanded clones.

>few|TRBJ2-3|TRBD2|15|TRBV6-2/TRBV6-3
CASQTSGTPADTQYF
TGTGCCAGCCAAACGAGCGGGACGCCGGCAGATACGCAGTATTTT
>once|TRBJ2-1|TRBD2|16|TRBV27
CASSLSGGRARNEQFF
TGTGCCAGCAGTTTATCGGGCGGGAGGGCCAGGAATGAGCAGTTCTTC
>many|TRBJ2-5|TRBD1|15|TRBV6-2/TRBV6-3
CASGRQGFYQETQYF
TGTGCCAGCGGACGACAGGGGTTCTACCAAGAGACCCAGTACTTC
>NA|TRBJ2-3|TRBD2|16|TRBV7-2
CASREDPGLRTDTQYF
TGTGCCAGCAGGGAAGACCCGGGACTACGCACAGATACGCAGTATTTT
>few|TRBJ2-2|NA|15|TRBV6-2/TRBV6-3
CASSHRDRTTGELFF
TGTGCCAGCTCCCATCGGGACCGTACGACCGGGGAGCTGTTTTTT
>medium-sized|TRBJ1-4|TRBD1|15|TRBV7-8
CASGTAGTGGEKLFF
TGTGCCAGCGGGACGGCTGGGACAGGGGGTGAAAAACTGTTTTTT
>many|TRBJ1-4|NA|14|TRBV6-6
CASSYSLGGEKLFF
TGTGCCAGCAGTTACTCTTTAGGTGGTGAAAAACTGTTTTTT
>many|TRBJ2-7|NA|13|TRBV7-2
CASSPQGPYEQYF
TGTGCCAGCAGCCCACAGGGTCCCTACGAGCAGTACTTC
>many|TRBJ1-1|NA|17|TRBV7-9
CASSLSRPGIDNTEAFF
TGTGCCAGCAGCTTATCGAGACCCGGGATCGATAACACTGAAGCTTTCTTT
>many|TRBJ2-7|NA|13|TRBV6-5
CASSAGNRYEQYF
TGTGCCAGCTCTGCAGGGAACCGCTACGAGCAGTACTTC
>NA|TRBJ2-7|TRBD2|14|TRBV12-5
CASGLAVNSYEQYF
TGTGCTAGTGGACTAGCGGTTAACTCCTACGAGCAGTACTTC
>NA|TRBJ2-2|NA|16|TRBV7-3
CASSLNPGLDTGELFF
TGTGCCAGCAGCTTAAACCCGGGACTGGACACCGGGGAGCTGTTTTTT
>NA|TRBJ2-5|NA|12|TRBV6-8
CASSEFLETQYF
TGTGCCAGCAGTGAGTTCTTAGAGACCCAGTACTTC
>many|TRBJ2-7|NA|12|TRBV20-1
CSARPTASEQYF
TGCAGTGCTAGACCGACAGCCAGTGAGCAGTACTTC
>NA|TRBJ2-1|TRBD2|15|TRBV20-1
CSASLSGRGIDEQFF
TGCAGTGCTAGTCTTAGCGGGAGGGGGATCGATGAGCAGTTCTTC
>NA|TRBJ2-1|TRBD2|14|TRBV6-2/TRBV6-3
CASRSGANYNEQFF
TGTGCCAGCAGGAGCGGGGCTAACTACAATGAGCAGTTCTTC
>many|TRBJ2-5|NA|13|TRBV7-9
CASSFLMGETQYF
TGTGCCAGCAGCTTTTTGATGGGGGAGACCCAGTACTTC
>many|TRBJ2-3|NA|14|TRBV7-8
CASSIRQGTDTQYF
TGTGCCAGCAGTATAAGGCAGGGCACAGATACGCAGTATTTT
>few|TRBJ2-2|NA|13|TRBV2
CASTGANTGELFF
TGTGCCAGCACGGGAGCGAACACCGGGGAGCTGTTTTTT
>many|TRBJ2-7|NA|11|TRBV6-2/TRBV6-3
CASSGSYEQYF
TGTGCCAGCAGCGGAAGCTACGAGCAGTACTTC
>many|TRBJ2-5|NA|15|TRBV19
CASSIDRDGKETQYF
TGTGCCAGTAGTATAGATAGGGATGGTAAAGAGACCCAGTACTTC
>many|TRBJ2-7|NA|12|TRBV20-1
CSAQTSRVEQYF
TGCAGTGCCCAGACGTCCAGGGTCGAGCAGTACTTC
>NA|TRBJ2-2|NA|14|TRBV18
CASSPNGNGELFFF
NA
>NA|TRBJ2-2|NA|17|TRBV12-3/TRBV12-4
CASSRTSGGNTGELFFF
NA
>few|TRBJ2-5|TRBD1|14|TRBV13
CASSRRGQQETQYF
TGTGCCAGCAGCCGCAGGGGGCAGCAAGAGACCCAGTACTTC
>many|TRBJ2-7|TRBD2|17|TRBV7-3
CASSLAGTSGVPYEQYF
TGTGCCAGCAGCTTGGCCGGGACTAGCGGGGTTCCCTACGAGCAGTACTTC
>NA|TRBJ2-7|TRBD2|15|TRBV28
CASSTSGRVVYEQYF
TGTGCCAGCTCCACTAGCGGGAGGGTCGTATACGAGCAGTACTTC
>NA|TRBJ2-7|TRBD1|13|TRBV2
CASSGDRGNEQYF
TGTGCCAGCAGTGGCGACAGGGGGAACGAGCAGTACTTC
>NA|TRBJ1-1|TRBD1|15|TRBV3-1
CASSPTTGLNTEAFF
TGTGCCAGCAGTCCAACGACAGGGTTAAACACTGAAGCTTTCTTT
>many|TRBJ1-6|TRBD1|13|TRBV29-1
CSAGTGDGSPLHF
TGCAGCGCTGGGACAGGGGACGGTTCACCCCTCCACTTT
>few|TRBJ2-1|NA|16|TRBV5-1
CASSLRLGRSYNEQFF
TGCGCCAGCAGCTTAAGACTAGGACGATCCTACAATGAGCAGTTCTTC
>many|TRBJ2-3|NA|13|TRBV6-5
CASRTRGGDTQYF
TGTGCCAGCAGGACGAGGGGGGGAGATACGCAGTATTTT
>many|TRBJ1-3|NA|14|TRBV10-3
CAISARESGNTIYF
TGTGCCATCAGTGCCAGGGAATCTGGAAACACCATATATTTT
>NA|TRBJ2-2|TRBD1|15|TRBV5-1
CASSLDGQGRGELFF
TGCGCCAGCAGCTTGGATGGACAGGGCCGGGGGGAGCTGTTTTTT
>NA|TRBJ2-1|TRBD2|16|TRBV5-1
CASSPGLAGLNNEQFF
TGCGCCAGCAGCCCGGGACTAGCGGGACTCAACAATGAGCAGTTCTTC
>many|TRBJ2-7|TRBD2|17|TRBV6-6
CASSYSQTGTMLVEQYF
TGTGCCAGCAGTTACTCGCAGACCGGGACTATGTTGGTGGAGCAGTACTTC
>NA|TRBJ1-5|NA|17|TRBV12-3/TRBV12-4
CASSSAGKGYSNQPQHF
TGTGCCAGCAGTTCCGCAGGGAAGGGGTATAGCAATCAGCCCCAGCATTTT
>many|TRBJ1-6|NA|18|TRBV28
CASSLGDGKVSYNSPLHF
TGTGCCAGCAGTTTGGGGGACGGGAAGGTTTCCTATAATTCACCCCTCCACTTT
>many|TRBJ2-2|NA|14|TRBV19
CASKQTGNTGELFF
TGTGCCAGTAAACAAACAGGGAACACCGGGGAGCTGTTTTTT
>many|TRBJ2-5|NA|16|TRBV19
CASSPPSDRTGETQYF
TGTGCCAGTAGTCCACCCAGCGACAGGACGGGAGAGACCCAGTACTTC
>NA|TRBJ2-2|NA|21|TRBV7-2
CASSLAWGPGLAGVDPGSCFF
NA
>once|TRBJ2-2|TRBD1|14|TRBV2
CASTRTGGYGELFF
TGTGCCAGCACCCGGACAGGGGGCTACGGGGAGCTGTTTTTT
>NA|TRBJ1-4|TRBD1|16|TRBV5-1
CASSLSPTGGNEKLFF
TGCGCCAGCAGCTTGTCTCCGACAGGGGGGAATGAAAAACTGTTTTTT
>NA|TRBJ1-1|NA|14|TRBV4-1
CASSPAGDGIEAFF
TGCGCCAGCAGCCCGGCCGGGGATGGGATTGAAGCTTTCTTT
>many|TRBJ2-7|TRBD1|13|TRBV4-2
CASSLWDSYEQYF
TGTGCCAGCAGCCTCTGGGACAGCTACGAGCAGTACTTC
>many|TRBJ1-1|NA|12|TRBV3-1
CASYGGNTEAFF
TGTGCCAGTTACGGGGGGAACACTGAAGCTTTCTTT
>NA|TRBJ2-2|NA|15|TRBV6-1
CASSRVSANTGELFF
TGTGCCAGCAGCCGCGTCTCCGCGAACACCGGGGAGCTGTTTTTT
>many|TRBJ2-1|TRBD2|16|TRBV3-1
CASSQPGLAGVNEQFF
TGTGCCAGCAGCCAACCAGGACTAGCGGGAGTCAATGAGCAGTTCTTC
>many|TRBJ2-4|NA|15|TRBV19
CASSITGLAKNIQYF
TGTGCCAGTAGTATCACCGGGCTAGCCAAAAACATTCAGTACTTC